This TCR beta chain originates from a study of vaccination and CD4 T cells after COVID-19. Study details: Post-COVID specimens were obtained a median about 100 days after diagnosis (range 35 to 161).

The treatment is: approximately nine-day PBMC culture with coronavirus spike peptide pools or control peptides (ViraFEST assay). In germline, CDR1 is DFQATT, CDR2 SNEGSKA (reference sequence). Trimming cost V 3 bases and J 4 bases, with 13 bases left between them. The CDR3 totals 14 residues. A note on this clonotype: What it binds is not known.

The Oncomine TCR Beta short-read assay generated sequence data from the DNA of cultured CD4+ T cells. Using its own MiXCR run on the PCR reads, TCRdb lists one record per CDR3 protein. The sample holds some 16,000 distinct CDR3 sequences, 51% seen once. The TCR was taken from a human donor who had recovered from COVID-19. This rearrangement joins TRBV20-1 to TRBJ2-4; D is ambiguous. The sequenced material came from CD4+ T cells from blood, cultured in vitro. CDR3 loop: CSASGWASKNIQYF. The DNA for the CDR3 is TGCAGTGCTAGTGGCTGGGCGTCGAAAAACATTCAGTACTTC.